This is a list of T cell receptor beta chains from one sample in a study of cytomegalovirus exposure and HLA in healthy donors. TCRdb keeps only in-frame clones here, not all; method: immunoSEQ multiplex PCR. This sample carries about 160,000 clones, 82% of them seen once, and the ten largest clones take about 1.6%. The sequenced sample consisted of PBMCs. The receptors stem from a girl aged 5 to 17 in good health and CMV-seropositive. CDR3s leave out the opening cysteine and the closing phenylalanine or tryptophan.

v_call: TRBV6-1
cdr3_aa: ASKVSREALVQY

v_call: TRBV2
cdr3_aa: ASRRQPQDEQY

v_call: TRBV9
cdr3_aa: ASSVGGGFQETQY

v_call: TRBV18
cdr3_aa: ASSPGTSGRSEQF

v_call: TRBV6-5
cdr3_aa: ASKRGLFNVLT

v_call: TRBV27
cdr3_aa: ASSPWTGTSGANVLT

v_call: TRBV5-4
cdr3_aa: ASSLLGAPRNTEAF

v_call: TRBV29-1
cdr3_aa: SVERQGLDTEAF

v_call: TRBV28
cdr3_aa: ASSFSGDNTEAF

v_call: TRBV9
cdr3_aa: ASSVAGGLGNEQF

v_call: TRBV28
cdr3_aa: ASNLGGTTGNTIY

v_call: TRBV19
cdr3_aa: ASSTDRAGYGYT

v_call: TRBV23-1
cdr3_aa: ASSQSRVLSSGNTIY

v_call: TRBV9
cdr3_aa: ASSAGQNTQY

v_call: TRBV27
cdr3_aa: ASSLSMGRGLSNEKLF

v_call: TRBV29-1
cdr3_aa: SVLKGGLNYGYT

v_call: TRBV19
cdr3_aa: ASSIESWTSGLRDTQY

v_call: TRBV6-5
cdr3_aa: ASRMIAGGETQY

v_call: TRBV10-2
cdr3_aa: ASSVTSGAYEQY

v_call: TRBV5-1
cdr3_aa: ASSLGGVGAKNIQY

v_call: TRBV11-3
cdr3_aa: ASSPPYGTGELF

v_call: TRBV19
cdr3_aa: ASSIPGQDGYGYT

v_call: TRBV27
cdr3_aa: ASSVAGESYEQY

v_call: TRBV28
cdr3_aa: ASRPRDFRQPQH

v_call: TRBV29-1
cdr3_aa: SVGKTGGEEQY

v_call: TRBV5-4
cdr3_aa: ASSSHPKHPFLEKLF

v_call: TRBV7-3
cdr3_aa: ASSPQGNTEAF

v_call: TRBV5-4
cdr3_aa: ASSPLPGSGELF

v_call: TRBV19
cdr3_aa: ASSIPALYQPQH

v_call: TRBV6-6
cdr3_aa: ASRTIAGANTGELF

v_call: TRBV19
cdr3_aa: AMGGRGGTGELF

v_call: TRBV5-3
cdr3_aa: ARSLGSGQWGEAF

v_call: TRBV27
cdr3_aa: ASGTTDYEQF

v_call: TRBV28
cdr3_aa: ASSPRTGVNQPQH

v_call: TRBV5-1
cdr3_aa: ASSLVKQALSTDTQY

v_call: TRBV30
cdr3_aa: AWSVHREAF

v_call: TRBV2
cdr3_aa: ASSEIGHTGELF

v_call: TRBV5-4
cdr3_aa: ASSFQGDGNTIY

v_call: TRBV6-5
cdr3_aa: ASGRGDIRPSPLH

v_call: TRBV29-1
cdr3_aa: SVDIGLVSNEQF

v_call: TRBV12-2
cdr3_aa: ASRSPTVRNYGYT

v_call: TRBV25-1
cdr3_aa: ASSDTSAGRTDTQY

v_call: TRBV6-6
cdr3_aa: ASSYLQGSYEQY

v_call: TRBV6-1
cdr3_aa: ASSQGTSGGRAKNIQY

v_call: TRBV11-1
cdr3_aa: ASSLKRQLNTEAF

v_call: TRBV28
cdr3_aa: ASSIILAGVYEQY

v_call: TRBV15
cdr3_aa: ATSRLRATNEKLF